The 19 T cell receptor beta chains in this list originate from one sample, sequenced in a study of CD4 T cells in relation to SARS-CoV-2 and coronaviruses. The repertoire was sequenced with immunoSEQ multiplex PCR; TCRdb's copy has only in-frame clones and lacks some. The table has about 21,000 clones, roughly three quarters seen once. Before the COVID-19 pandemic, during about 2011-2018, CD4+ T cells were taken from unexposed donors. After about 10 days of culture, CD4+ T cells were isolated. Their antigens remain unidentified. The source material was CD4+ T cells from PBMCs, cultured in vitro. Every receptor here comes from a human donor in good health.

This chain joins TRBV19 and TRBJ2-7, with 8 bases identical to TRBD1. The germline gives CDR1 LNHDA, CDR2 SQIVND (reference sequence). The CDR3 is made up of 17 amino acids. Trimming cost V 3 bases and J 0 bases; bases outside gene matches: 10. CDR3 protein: CASSIGTGLASSYEQYF. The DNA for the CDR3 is TGTGCCAGTAGTATCGGGACAGGATTAGCTAGCTCCTACGAGCAGTACTTC.

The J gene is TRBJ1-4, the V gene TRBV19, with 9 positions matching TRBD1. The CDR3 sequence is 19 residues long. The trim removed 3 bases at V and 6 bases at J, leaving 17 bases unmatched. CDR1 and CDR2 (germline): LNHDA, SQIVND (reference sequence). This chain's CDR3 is CASSINPGQGPRGDEKLFF. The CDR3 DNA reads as TGTGCCAGTAGTATTAACCCGGGACAGGGTCCCCGAGGTGATGAAAAACTGTTTTTT.

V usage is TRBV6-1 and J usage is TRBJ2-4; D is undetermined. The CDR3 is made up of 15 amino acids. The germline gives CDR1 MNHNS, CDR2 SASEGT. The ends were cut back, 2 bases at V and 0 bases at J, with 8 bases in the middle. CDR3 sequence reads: CASSEIGLAKNIQYF. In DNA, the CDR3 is TGTGCCAGCAGTGAAATCGGGCTAGCCAAAAACATTCAGTACTTC.

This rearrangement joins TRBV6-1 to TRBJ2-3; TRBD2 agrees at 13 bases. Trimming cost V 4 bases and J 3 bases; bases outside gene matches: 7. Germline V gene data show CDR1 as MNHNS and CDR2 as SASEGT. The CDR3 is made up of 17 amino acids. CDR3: CASSARLTSGRTDTQYF. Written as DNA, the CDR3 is TGTGCCAGCAGTGCCCGACTGACTAGCGGGAGGACAGATACGCAGTATTTT.

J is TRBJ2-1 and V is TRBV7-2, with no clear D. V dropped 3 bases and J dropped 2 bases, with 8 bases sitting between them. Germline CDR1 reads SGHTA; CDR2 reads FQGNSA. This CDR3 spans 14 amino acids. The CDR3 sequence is CASSFSPAYNEQFF. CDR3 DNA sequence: TGTGCCAGCAGCTTTTCTCCAGCCTACAATGAGCAGTTCTTC.

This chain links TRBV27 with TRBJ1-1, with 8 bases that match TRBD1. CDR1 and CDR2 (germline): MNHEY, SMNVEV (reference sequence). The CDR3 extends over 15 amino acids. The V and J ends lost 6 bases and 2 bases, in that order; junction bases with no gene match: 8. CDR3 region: CASSLSQGVNTEAFF. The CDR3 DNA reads TGTGCCAGCAGCCTCTCACAGGGGGTAAACACTGAAGCTTTCTTT.

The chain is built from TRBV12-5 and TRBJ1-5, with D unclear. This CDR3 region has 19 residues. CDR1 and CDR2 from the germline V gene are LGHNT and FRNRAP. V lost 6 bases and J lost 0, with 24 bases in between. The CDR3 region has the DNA TGTGCTAGTGGGCATACATCGGACGGAAGGACTTATAGCAATCAGCCCCAGCATTTT. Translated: CASGHTSDGRTYSNQPQHF. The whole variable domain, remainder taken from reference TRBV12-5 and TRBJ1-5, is DARVTQTPRHKVTEMGQEVTMRCQPILGHNTVFWYRQTMMQGLELLAYFRNRAPLDDSGMPKDRFSAEMPDATLATLKIQPSEPRDSAVYFCASGHTSDGRTYSNQPQHFGDGTRLSIL.

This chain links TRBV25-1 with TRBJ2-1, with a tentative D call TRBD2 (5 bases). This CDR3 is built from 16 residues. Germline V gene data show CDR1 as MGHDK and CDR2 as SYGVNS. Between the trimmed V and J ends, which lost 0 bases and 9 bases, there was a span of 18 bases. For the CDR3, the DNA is TGTGCCAGCAGTGAATATTCAGGACTGGCCGACGGTGAGCAGTTCTTC. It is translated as CASSEYSGLADGEQFF.

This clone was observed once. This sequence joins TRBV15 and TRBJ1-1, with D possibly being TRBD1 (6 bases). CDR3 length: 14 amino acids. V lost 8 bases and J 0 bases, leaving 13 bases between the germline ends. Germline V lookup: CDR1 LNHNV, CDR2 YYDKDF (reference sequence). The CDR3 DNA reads TGTGCCACCGGACCGGACAGAATGAACACTGAAGCTTTCTTT. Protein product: CATGPDRMNTEAFF.

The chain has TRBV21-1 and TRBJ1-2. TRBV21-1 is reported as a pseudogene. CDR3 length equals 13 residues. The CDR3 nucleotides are TGTGCCAGGACCTTGATTCGGGCTTATGGCTACACCTTC. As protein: CARTLIRAYGYTF.

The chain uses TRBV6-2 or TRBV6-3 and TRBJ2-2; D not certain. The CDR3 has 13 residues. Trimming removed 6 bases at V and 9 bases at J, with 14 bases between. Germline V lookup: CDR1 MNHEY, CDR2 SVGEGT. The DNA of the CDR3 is TGTGCCAGCAGCTGGGATGTCGTACGGGAGCTGTTTTTT. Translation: CASSWDVVRELFF.

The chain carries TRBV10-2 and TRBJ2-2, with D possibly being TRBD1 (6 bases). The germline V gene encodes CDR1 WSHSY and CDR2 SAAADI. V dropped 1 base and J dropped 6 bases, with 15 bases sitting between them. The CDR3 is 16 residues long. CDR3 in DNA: TGCGCCAGCAGTGAGTGGGGGCAGGTCCGTCCCGGGGAGCTGTTTTTT. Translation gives CASSEWGQVRPGELFF.

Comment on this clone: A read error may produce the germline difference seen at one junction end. The CDR3 spells CASSVGESLLF. In DNA form, the CDR3 reads TGTGCCAGCAGTGTGGGGGAGTCTCTGCTCTTC. This chain uses TRBV2 with TRBJ2-7; either TRBD1 or TRBD2 may supply D (5 bases each). CDR1 is SNHLY, CDR2 FYNNEI, per germline. The CDR3 is 11 amino acids.

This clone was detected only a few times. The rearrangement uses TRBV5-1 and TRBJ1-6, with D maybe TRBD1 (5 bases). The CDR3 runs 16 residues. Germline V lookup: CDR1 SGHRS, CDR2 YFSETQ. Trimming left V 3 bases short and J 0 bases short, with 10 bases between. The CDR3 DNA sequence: TGCGCCAGCAGCTCCGGGGGACGCTCCTATAATTCACCCCTCCACTTT. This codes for CASSSGGRSYNSPLHF.

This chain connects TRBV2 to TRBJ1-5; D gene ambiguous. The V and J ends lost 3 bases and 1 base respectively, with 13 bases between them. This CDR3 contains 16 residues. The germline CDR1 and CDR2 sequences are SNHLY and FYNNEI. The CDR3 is CASSEGLRVSNQPQHF. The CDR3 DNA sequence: TGTGCCAGCAGTGAGGGGTTGCGGGTAAGCAATCAGCCCCAGCATTTT. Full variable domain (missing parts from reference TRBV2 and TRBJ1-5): EPEVTQTPSHQVTQMGQEVILRCVPISNHLYFYWYRQILGQKVEFLVSFYNNEISEKSEIFDDQFSVERPDGSNFTLKIRSTKLEDSAMYFCASSEGLRVSNQPQHFGDGTRLSIL.

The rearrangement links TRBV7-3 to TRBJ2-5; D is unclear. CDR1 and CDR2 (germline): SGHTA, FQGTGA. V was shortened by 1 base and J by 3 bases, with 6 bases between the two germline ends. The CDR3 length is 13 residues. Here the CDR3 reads CASSLSAKETQYF. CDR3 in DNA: TGTGCCAGCAGCTTAAGCGCTAAAGAGACCCAGTACTTC. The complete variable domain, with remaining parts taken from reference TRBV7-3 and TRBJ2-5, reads GAGVSQTPSNKVTEKGKYVELRCDPISGHTALYWYRQSLGQGPEFLIYFQGTGAADDSGLPNDRFFAVRPEGSVSTLKIQRTERGDSAVYLCASSLSAKETQYFGPGTRLLVL.

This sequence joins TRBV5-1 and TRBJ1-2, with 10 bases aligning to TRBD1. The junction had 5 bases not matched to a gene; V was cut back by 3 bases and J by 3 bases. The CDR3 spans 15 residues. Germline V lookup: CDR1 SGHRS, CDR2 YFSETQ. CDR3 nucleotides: TGCGCCAGCAGCTCATACGGGACAGGGGACTATGGCTACACCTTC. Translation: CASSSYGTGDYGYTF.

CDR3 sequence reads: CAWSLNRNPNPGETQYF. The CDR3 nucleotides read TGTGCCTGGAGCCTAAATCGAAACCCCAACCCGGGCGAGACCCAGTACTTC. The chain links TRBV30 to TRBJ2-5; unclear D gene. Trimming took 3 bases from V and 5 from J, leaving 25 bases between them. The CDR3 totals 17 residues. The germline V gene encodes CDR1 GTSNPN and CDR2 SVGIG (reference sequence).

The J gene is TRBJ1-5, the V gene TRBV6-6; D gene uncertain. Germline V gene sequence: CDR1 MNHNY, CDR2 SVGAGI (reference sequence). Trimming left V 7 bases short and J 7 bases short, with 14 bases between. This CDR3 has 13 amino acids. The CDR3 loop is CASTRGLNQPQHF. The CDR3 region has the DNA TGTGCCAGCACCCGCGGGTTAAACCAGCCCCAGCATTTT.